Listed here are 14 T cell receptor beta chains from one sample, sequenced in a study of blood T cell repertoires in COVID-19. Clones were sequenced by immunoSEQ multiplex PCR, and TCRdb holds only the in-frame ones, with some missing. The sample holds 250,000 to 350,000 clones, nearly 90% seen once. The sequenced sample was PBMCs or T cells enriched from blood (not recorded which). The receptors come from a woman younger than 35 with acute COVID-19.

The CDR3 nucleotides are TGTGCCAGCAGCCAAGAGAGTCTTTACAATGAGCAGTTCTTC. Amino acids: CASSQESLYNEQFF. The chain is built from TRBV3-1 (or the pseudogene TRBV3-2) and TRBJ2-1; no definite D call. This CDR3 contains 14 residues. The germline gives CDR1 LGHDT, CDR2 YNNKEL (reference sequence). V dropped 0 bases and J dropped 4 bases, with 7 bases sitting between them.

The chain combines TRBV29-1 with TRBJ1-1; maybe TRBD1 (6 bases). This CDR3 comprises 14 residues. Trimming stripped 0 bases from V and 6 bases from J, with 14 bases between. The germline CDR1 and CDR2 sequences are SQVTM and ANQGSEA. In nucleotides, the CDR3 is TGCAGCGTTGAAGATCTTCTGTACAGGGCTGAAGCTTTCTTT. It codes for CSVEDLLYRAEAFF.

The CDR3 DNA reads TGTGCCAGCAGCAGAACAGGGTATGGCTACACCTTC. This translates into CASSRTGYGYTF. V usage is TRBV5-6 and J usage is TRBJ1-2; possibly TRBD1 for D (6 bases). Trimming left V 4 bases short and J 5 bases short, with 9 bases between. Germline CDR1 SGHDT, CDR2 YYEEEE. This CDR3 spans 12 amino acids. The full variable domain, with the rest looked up from reference TRBV5-6 and TRBJ1-2, is DAGVTQSPTHLIKTRGQQVTLRCSPKSGHDTVSWYQQALGQGPQFIFQYYEEEERQRGNFPDRFSGHQFPNYSSELNVNALLLGDSALYLCASSRTGYGYTFGSGTRLTVV.

CDR3 nucleotides: TGTGCCAGCGAACCCCAGGGGCAAGAGACCCAGTACTTC. Protein: CASEPQGQETQYF. V usage is TRBV2 and J usage is TRBJ2-5; weak D call: TRBD1 (6 bases). The CDR3 consists of 13 residues. Trimming removed 8 bases at V and 2 bases at J, with 12 bases between. The germline V gene encodes CDR1 SNHLY and CDR2 FYNNEI.

This sequence joins TRBV28 and TRBJ2-7; D possibly corresponds to TRBD1 (5 bases). Germline loops: CDR1 MDHEN, CDR2 SYDVKM. The CDR3 is made up of 11 amino acids. With 6 bases removed from V and 6 bases from J, the gap between germline ends came to 9 bases. In nucleotides, the CDR3 is TGTGCCAGCAGAAGACAGCCCGAGCAGTACTTC. This sequence encodes CASRRQPEQYF.

This chain uses TRBV27 with TRBJ2-7; D is possibly TRBD2 (6 bases). This CDR3 is built from 12 residues. The germline CDR1 and CDR2 sequences are MNHEY and SMNVEV (reference sequence). The CDR3 sequence: CATPGVTYEQYF. Here the CDR3 DNA reads TGTGCGACGCCGGGGGTTACCTACGAGCAGTACTTC.

The gene calls are TRBV24-1 and TRBJ2-2; 13 bases align to TRBD2. Germline-derived CDR1 and CDR2 are KGHDR and SFDVKD. The CDR3 runs 17 residues. The junction had 2 bases not matched to a gene; V was cut back by 1 base and J by 4 bases. The CDR3 nucleotides are TGTGCCACCAGTGATTTTGGGACTAGCGGGACCACCGGGGAGCTGTTTTTT. Translated: CATSDFGTSGTTGELFF.

This clone was seen just once. In DNA form, the CDR3 reads TGTGCCAGCAGGGGGGGGAGTTCGGGTGAAAAACTGTTTTTT. Its protein product is CASRGGSSGEKLFF. The chain couples TRBV25-1 to TRBJ1-4; tentatively, D is TRBD1 (5 bases). With 6 bases removed from V and 7 bases from J, the gap between germline ends came to 15 bases. The V gene's germline CDR1 is MGHDK and CDR2 SYGVNS. The CDR3 covers 14 residues.

The chain is built from TRBV28 and TRBJ2-7, with TRBD1 matching 9 bases. The CDR3 extends over 15 amino acids. V shed 2 bases, J shed 7 bases, and the junction held 9 bases outside the gene matches. Germline lookup yields CDR1 MDHEN and CDR2 SYDVKM. This CDR3 is CASSLGGTGNVEQYF. The DNA for the CDR3 is TGTGCCAGCAGTTTAGGGGGGACAGGGAACGTAGAGCAGTACTTC.

This clone turned up a few times. This sequence joins TRBV23-1 and TRBJ1-2, with D uncertain. TRBV23-1 belongs to the ORF category, with a function that is uncertain. Deletions cut 0 bases from V and 4 bases from J, with 12 bases between. This CDR3 is built from 15 residues. The CDR3, as DNA: TGCGCCAGCAGTCAATCGAGGGCTCTACCCTATGGCTACACCTTC. Its translation: CASSQSRALPYGYTF.

CDR3 in amino acids: CASSSDRDSNQPQHF. The CDR3 DNA reads TGTGCCAGCAGTTCGGACAGGGATAGCAATCAGCCCCAGCATTTT. The chain is built from TRBV6-5 and TRBJ1-5; 8 nucleotides align to TRBD1. The CDR3 is 15 amino acids. CDR1 and CDR2 from the germline V gene are MNHEY and SVGAGI. Trimming cost V 4 bases and J 0 bases; bases outside gene matches: 2.

The chain carries TRBV3-1 (or the pseudogene TRBV3-2) and TRBJ1-3, with D unresolved. The CDR3 length is 15 residues. Germline CDR1 LGHDT, CDR2 YNNKEL (reference sequence). The V gene lost 4 bases and the J gene lost 0 bases, with 10 bases spanning the gap. The CDR3 nucleotides read TGTGCCAGCAGCCGATTACAGAGCTCTGGAAACACCATATATTTT. It encodes CASSRLQSSGNTIYF.

The J gene is TRBJ2-1, the V gene TRBV27; weak D call: TRBD1 (5 bases). This CDR3 has 13 amino acids. The V and J ends lost 7 bases and 5 bases respectively, with 12 bases between them. Germline CDR1 and CDR2: MNHEY and SMNVEV (reference sequence). The CDR3 spells CASTPGSNNEQFF. DNA for the CDR3: TGTGCCAGCACCCCAGGGTCGAACAATGAGCAGTTCTTC.

The rearrangement joins TRBV5-6 to TRBJ2-2, with 9 bases matching TRBD1. The ends lost 4 bases at V and 14 bases at J; junction bases unmatched: 12. Per the germline V gene, CDR1 is SGHDT and CDR2 is YYEEEE. The CDR3 covers 14 residues. The CDR3 reads CASSIRDRARILFF. As DNA, the CDR3 is TGTGCCAGCAGCATTCGGGACAGGGCTCGGATACTGTTTTTT.